A selection of T cell receptor beta chains follows, all from one sample in a study of shared clonotypes between healthy human individuals. The protocol was immunoSEQ multiplex PCR, while the TCRdb copy is restricted to in-frame clones and leaves out a portion. Among more than 1,200,000 clones listed, 97% to 99% were seen once. The specimen was naive CD4+ T cells sorted from blood. The receptors originated from a man aged 30 to 39 in good health. Both conserved end residues are part of each CDR3. A D gene is named only where the DNA matches it firmly. Some rows have no size entry. The others give once, few or many, or a class for an expanded clone.

cdr3_aa | cdr3_nt | v_call | cdr3_length | j_call | d_call | clone_size
CSASLNTEAFF | TGCAGTGCTAGCTTGAACACTGAAGCTTTCTTT | TRBV20-1 | 11 | TRBJ1-1 | NA | NA
CASSLGQSSKTQYF | TGTGCCAGCTCACTAGGACAGAGCTCTAAGACCCAGTACTTC | TRBV18 | 14 | TRBJ2-5 | NA | NA
CASSPPPSWAGSQETQYF | TGTGCCAGCTCACCCCCGCCCTCGTGGGCAGGGTCACAAGAGACCCAGTACTTC | TRBV18 | 18 | TRBJ2-5 | NA | once
CASSYLGQGARGYTF | TGTGCCAGCAGCTACCTGGGACAGGGGGCACGGGGCTACACCTTC | TRBV6-5 | 15 | TRBJ1-2 | TRBD1 | NA
CASSPYAEQYF | TGTGCCAGCAGCCCGTACGCTGAGCAGTACTTC | TRBV7-9 | 11 | TRBJ2-7 | NA | once
CAGGGSPYEQYF | TGCGCCGGTGGTGGGTCCCCCTACGAGCAGTACTTC | TRBV10-2 | 12 | TRBJ2-7 | NA | NA
CASSIDGSGSPYEQYF | TGTGCCAGTAGTATAGATGGTAGCGGGAGCCCCTACGAGCAGTACTTC | TRBV19 | 16 | TRBJ2-7 | TRBD2 | NA
CASSVGVRDEQYF | TGTGCCAGCAGCGTAGGGGTAAGGGACGAGCAGTACTTC | TRBV9 | 13 | TRBJ2-7 | NA | NA
CASSAAKLAIGETQYF | TGTGCCAGCAGCGCAGCCAAACTAGCGATTGGTGAGACCCAGTACTTC | TRBV11-2 | 16 | TRBJ2-5 | TRBD2 | NA
CTSSQDPVGFGANVLTF | NA | TRBV1 | 17 | TRBJ2-6 | NA | NA
CASSFGTQTYEQYF | TGCGCCAGCAGCTTCGGGACCCAAACCTACGAGCAGTACTTC | TRBV5-1 | 14 | TRBJ2-7 | NA | NA
CASSPWGNSYNEQFF | TGTGCCAGCTCACCTTGGGGGAACTCCTACAATGAGCAGTTCTTC | TRBV18 | 15 | TRBJ2-1 | NA | NA
CASSDKDTQYF | TGTGCCAGCTCTGACAAAGATACGCAGTATTTT | TRBV18 | 11 | TRBJ2-3 | NA | NA
CASSQQGSNTEAFF | TGCGCCAGCAGCCAACAGGGGTCGAACACTGAAGCTTTCTTT | TRBV5-1 | 14 | TRBJ1-1 | TRBD1 | NA
CASSYLDRGTNEKLFF | TGTGCCAGCAGTTACCTCGACAGGGGGACTAATGAAAAACTGTTTTTT | TRBV28 | 16 | TRBJ1-4 | TRBD1 | NA
CASSPGTSGSGYEQYF | TGTGCCAGCTCACCAGGGACTAGCGGGAGTGGGTACGAGCAGTACTTC | TRBV18 | 16 | TRBJ2-7 | TRBD2 | NA
CATSRDLGISPLYEQYF | TGTGCCACCAGCAGAGATTTAGGGATTTCCCCTCTCTACGAGCAGTACTTC | TRBV15 | 17 | TRBJ2-7 | NA | NA
CASRLRASSVAPYEQYF | TGTGCCAGCAGGCTCCGCGCGAGTAGCGTGGCTCCCTACGAGCAGTACTTC | TRBV27 | 17 | TRBJ2-7 | NA | NA
CASSFPGTGPQYF | TGTGCCAGCAGCTTTCCGGGGACAGGGCCGCAGTACTTC | TRBV7-2 | 13 | TRBJ2-7 | TRBD1 | NA
CASSVGTSPYQGGELFF | TGTGCCAGCAGCGTAGGGACTAGCCCATATCAGGGCGGGGAGCTGTTTTTT | TRBV9 | 17 | TRBJ2-2 | TRBD2 | NA
CASSQRGRGSSYEQYF | TGTGCCAGCAGTCAACGGGGGCGGGGGAGCTCCTACGAGCAGTACTTC | TRBV27 | 16 | TRBJ2-7 | NA | NA
CASSLLTGTYEQYF | TGTGCCAGCAGCTTACTTACAGGGACTTACGAGCAGTACTTC | TRBV7-2 | 14 | TRBJ2-7 | NA | once
CASSEGTMDNTEAFF | TGTGCCAGCAGTGAAGGGACAATGGATAACACTGAAGCTTTCTTT | TRBV25-1 | 15 | TRBJ1-1 | NA | NA
CASSPSGTSGNEQFF | TGTGCCAGCTCACCATCCGGGACTAGCGGAAATGAGCAGTTCTTC | TRBV18 | 15 | TRBJ2-1 | TRBD2 | NA
CASSEGLLNTGELFF | TGTGCCAGCAGTGAGGGACTCCTCAACACCGGGGAGCTGTTTTTT | TRBV25-1 | 15 | TRBJ2-2 | NA | NA
CASSYSRTVREQYF | TGTGCCAGCAGTTACTCTAGGACAGTTCGCGAGCAGTACTTC | TRBV6-5 | 14 | TRBJ2-7 | NA | NA
CASSPDRIGTEQFF | TGCGCCAGCAGCCCGGACAGGATTGGGACTGAGCAGTTCTTC | TRBV5-1 | 14 | TRBJ2-1 | TRBD1 | NA
CASSQPQGRSETQYF | TGTGCCAGTAGTCAACCACAGGGGCGATCGGAGACCCAGTACTTC | TRBV19 | 15 | TRBJ2-5 | TRBD1 | NA
CASSFGQAVAKNIQYF | TGCGCCAGCAGCTTCGGGCAAGCGGTAGCCAAAAACATTCAGTACTTC | TRBV5-1 | 16 | TRBJ2-4 | NA | once
CASNLAGGTYNEQFF | TGTGCCAGCAATCTAGCGGGAGGAACCTACAATGAGCAGTTCTTC | TRBV27 | 15 | TRBJ2-1 | TRBD2 | once
CASSLLTVASGSGDEQFF | TGTGCCAGCAGTTTACTAACCGTGGCTAGCGGGAGTGGGGATGAGCAGTTCTTC | TRBV27 | 18 | TRBJ2-1 | TRBD2 | NA